This T cell receptor beta chain was sequenced in a study of T cells in localized non-small cell lung cancer. Whole-study findings and limits: With higher T cell density in blood came longer overall survival. Measurement of T cell clonality placed uninvolved adjacent lung highest, above the level in tumor. Appearances in adjacent lung were noted for a median approximately 50 of the top 100 tumor clones.

Profiled with immunoSEQ multiplex PCR; TCRdb holds only in-frame clones, not every one. Of around 64,000 clones in the sample, 70% to 90% were seen once. Notes on this clone: The antigen remains undetermined.

Looked up from germline, CDR1 is SNHLY and CDR2 is FYNNEI. CDR3 length: 13 residues. Trimming pared 2 bases from V and 4 bases from J, leaving 8 bases between. The sequence was collected from a man aged 40 to 70 with stage I squamous cell lung carcinoma. V usage is TRBV2 and J usage is TRBJ1-1; D is unresolved. Sample: peripheral blood, taken before any cancer treatment. The CDR3 DNA sequence: TGTGCCAGCAGTGAATTCTATGCCACTGAAGCTTTCTTT. It codes for CASSEFYATEAFF.